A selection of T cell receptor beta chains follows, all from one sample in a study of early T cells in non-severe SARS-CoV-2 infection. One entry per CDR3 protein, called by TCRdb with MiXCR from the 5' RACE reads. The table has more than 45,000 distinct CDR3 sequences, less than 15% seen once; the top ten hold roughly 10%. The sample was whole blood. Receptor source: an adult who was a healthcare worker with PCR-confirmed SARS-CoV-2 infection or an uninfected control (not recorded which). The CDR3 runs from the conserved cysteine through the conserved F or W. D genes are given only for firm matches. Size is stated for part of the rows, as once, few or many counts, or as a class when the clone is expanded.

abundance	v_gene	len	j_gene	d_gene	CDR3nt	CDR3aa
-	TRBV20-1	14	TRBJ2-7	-	TGCAGTGCTAGAGATCCCCACCCGGGAGACGAGCAGTACTTC	CSARDPHPGDEQYF
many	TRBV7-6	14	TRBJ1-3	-	TGTGCCAGCAGCTTATCCGGCTCTGGAAACACCATATATTTT	CASSLSGSGNTIYF
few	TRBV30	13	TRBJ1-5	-	TGTGCCTGGAGTGCAGATAGCAATCAGCCCCAGCATTTT	CAWSADSNQPQHF
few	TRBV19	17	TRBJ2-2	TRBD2	TGTGCCAGTAGTATAAGGCAGAGCGGGAGGCGCGGCGGGGAGCTGTTTTTT	CASSIRQSGRRGGELFF
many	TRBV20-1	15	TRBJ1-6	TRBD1	TGCAGTGCTAGAGCGCCAGCAGGGGGCTTTTCACCCCTCCACTTT	CSARAPAGGFSPLHF
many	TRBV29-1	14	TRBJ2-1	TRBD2	TGCAGCGTTAGCGGGGGGAGCTCCTACAATGAGCAGTTCTTC	CSVSGGSSYNEQFF
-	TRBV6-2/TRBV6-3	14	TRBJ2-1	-	TGTGCCAGCAGTTCGCTGAGCTCCTACAATGAGCAGTTCTTC	CASSSLSSYNEQFF
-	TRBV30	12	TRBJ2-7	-	TGTGCCTGGAGCCAGGCTGGCTACGAGCAGTACTTC	CAWSQAGYEQYF
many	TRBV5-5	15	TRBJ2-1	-	TGTGCCAGCAGCCAAGGACAGAGCTCCTACAATGAGCAGTTCTTC	CASSQGQSSYNEQFF
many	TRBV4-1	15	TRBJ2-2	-	TGCGCCAGCAGCCCCCGGACAACGAACACCGGGGAGCTGTTTTTT	CASSPRTTNTGELFF
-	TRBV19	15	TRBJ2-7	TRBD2	TGTGCCAGTAGTATTTGGCTAGCGGGATCCTACGAGCAGTACTTC	CASSIWLAGSYEQYF
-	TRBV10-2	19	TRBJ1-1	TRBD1	TGCGCCACCACGGGAACCGGGACAGGGGGCGAAAAGCGGAACACTGAAGCTTTCTTT	CATTGTGTGGEKRNTEAFF
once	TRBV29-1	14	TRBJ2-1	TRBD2	TGCAGCGTTGAAACTAGCGGGGCCTACAATGAGCAGTTCTTC	CSVETSGAYNEQFF
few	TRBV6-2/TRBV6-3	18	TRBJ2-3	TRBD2	TGTGCCAGCAGTTTCCCGACTAGCGGGAGGCCTAGCACAGATACGCAGTATTTT	CASSFPTSGRPSTDTQYF
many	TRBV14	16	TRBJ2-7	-	TGTGCCAGCAGATCAGACACAGGGTACGGCGGCTACGAGCAGTACTTC	CASRSDTGYGGYEQYF
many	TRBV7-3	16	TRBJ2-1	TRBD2	TGTGCCAGCAGCTTCACCGGGACTAGCTCGTACAATGAGCAGTTCTTC	CASSFTGTSSYNEQFF
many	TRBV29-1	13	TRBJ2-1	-	TGCAGCGTTGAAGACGAGACTGGTCTTAAGCAGTTCTTC	CSVEDETGLKQFF
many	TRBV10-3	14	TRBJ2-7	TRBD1	TGTGCCATCAGCGGGACAGGCGGTTCGGACGAGCAGTACTTC	CAISGTGGSDEQYF
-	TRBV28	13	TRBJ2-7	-	TGTGCCAGCACCCCGACCGCTAGATACGAGCAGTACTTC	CASTPTARYEQYF
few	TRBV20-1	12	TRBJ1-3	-	TGCAGTGCTTTTGACAGGGGAAACACCATATATTTT	CSAFDRGNTIYF
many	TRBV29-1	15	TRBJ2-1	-	TGCAGCGTTGAAGATCAAGGGGTGGTCTACAATGAGCAGTTCTTC	CSVEDQGVVYNEQFF
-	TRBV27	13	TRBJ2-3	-	TGTGCCAGCAGAGGAACCCCCACAGATACGCAGTATTTT	CASRGTPTDTQYF
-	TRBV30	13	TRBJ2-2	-	TGTGCCTGGAAGTTGTGGAACACCGGGGAGCTGTTTTTT	CAWKLWNTGELFF
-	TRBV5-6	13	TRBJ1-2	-	TGTGCCAGCAGCCCGGCAAGCGCCTATGGCTACACCTTC	CASSPASAYGYTF
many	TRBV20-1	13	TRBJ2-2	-	TGCAGTGCCCGTACCTCGAGTTACGGGGAGCTGTTTTTT	CSARTSSYGELFF
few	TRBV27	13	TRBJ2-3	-	TGTGCCAGCAGTTTATATTGGACAGATACGCAGTATTTT	CASSLYWTDTQYF
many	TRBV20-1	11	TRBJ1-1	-	TGCAGTGCTAGCCGAGGGCTTGAAGCTTTCTTT	CSASRGLEAFF
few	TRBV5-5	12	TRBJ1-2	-	TGTGCCAGCAGCTTATCGGACAGAGGCTACACCTTC	CASSLSDRGYTF
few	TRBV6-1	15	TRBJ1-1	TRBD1	TGTGCCAGCAGTACCGGGACAGAGAGTCGGACTGAAGCTTTCTTT	CASSTGTESRTEAFF
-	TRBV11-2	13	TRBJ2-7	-	TGTGCCAGCAGCACGGACAGAGACTACGAGCAGTACTTC	CASSTDRDYEQYF
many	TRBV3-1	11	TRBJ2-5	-	TGTGCCAGCAGCCAAGTGGAGACCCAGTACTTC	CASSQVETQYF
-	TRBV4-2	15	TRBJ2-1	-	TGTGCCAGCAGCTCGTCGGGGAGCTCCTACAATGAGCAGTTCTTC	CASSSSGSSYNEQFF
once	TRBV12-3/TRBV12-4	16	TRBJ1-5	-	TGTGCCAGCAGTTTACATCGGGGACACCTCGGAGGTGTCCAGCATTTT	CASSLHRGHLGGVQHF
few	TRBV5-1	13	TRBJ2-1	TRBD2	TGCGCCAGCAGCCCTGGGACTAGTCAAGAGCAGTTCTTC	CASSPGTSQEQFF
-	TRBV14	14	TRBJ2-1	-	TGTGCCAGCAGCCAAGATCTAGTCACCAAGGAGCAGTTCTTC	CASSQDLVTKEQFF
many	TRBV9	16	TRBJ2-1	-	TGTGCCAGCAGCACCCGCACAGGGACAATCTACAATGAGCAGTTCTTC	CASSTRTGTIYNEQFF
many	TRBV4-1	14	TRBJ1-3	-	TGCGCCAGCAGCCAAGTGGAGTATTGGGACACCATATATTTT	CASSQVEYWDTIYF
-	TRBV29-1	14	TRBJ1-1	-	TGCAGCGTTGAAATAGGGGACGGCGGCACTGAAGCTTTCTTT	CSVEIGDGGTEAFF
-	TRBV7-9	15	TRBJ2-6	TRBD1	TGTGCCAGCAGCTGGACAGGGACTGGGGCCAACGTCCTGACTTTC	CASSWTGTGANVLTF
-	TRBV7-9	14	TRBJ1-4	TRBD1	TGTGCCAGCAGCCCGGGACAGGGGAATGAAAAACTGTTTTTT	CASSPGQGNEKLFF
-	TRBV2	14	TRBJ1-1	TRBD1	TGTGCCAGCAGTGGTGACAGGGTCCGGACTGAAGCTTTCTTT	CASSGDRVRTEAFF
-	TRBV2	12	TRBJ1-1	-	TGTGCCAGCAGTGGTCACGACACTGAAGCTTTCTTT	CASSGHDTEAFF
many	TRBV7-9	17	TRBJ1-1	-	TGTGCCAGCAGCTCACTACCAGGACAGACTATGAACACTGAAGCTTTCTTT	CASSSLPGQTMNTEAFF
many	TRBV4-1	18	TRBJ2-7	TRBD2	TGCGCCAGCGCCAGGACTAGCGGGGGTACCGGGAGCTCCTACGAGCAGTACTTC	CASARTSGGTGSSYEQYF
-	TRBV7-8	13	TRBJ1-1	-	TGTGCCAGCAGCTTAGAACAGAGCAGGGGAGCTTTCTTT	CASSLEQSRGAFF
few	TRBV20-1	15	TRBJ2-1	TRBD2	TGCAGTGCTAGAGTTAGCGGGAGGGCCTTCAATGAGCAGTTCTTC	CSARVSGRAFNEQFF
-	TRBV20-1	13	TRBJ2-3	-	TGCAGTGCTAGAGATCCTAGCACAGATACGCAGTATTTT	CSARDPSTDTQYF
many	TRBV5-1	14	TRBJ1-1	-	TGCGCCAGCAGCTTTGGCGGGGTGAACACTGAAGCTTTCTTT	CASSFGGVNTEAFF
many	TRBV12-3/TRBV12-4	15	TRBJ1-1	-	TGTGCCAGCAGGTCAGGGTACGCCGCCAACACTGAAGCTTTCTTT	CASRSGYAANTEAFF
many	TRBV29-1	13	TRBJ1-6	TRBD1	TGCAGCGCCCGGGACAGGGATAATTCACCCCTCCACTTT	CSARDRDNSPLHF
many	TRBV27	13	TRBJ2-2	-	TGTGCCAGCAGTATAAAACCCACCGGGGAGCTGTTTTTT	CASSIKPTGELFF
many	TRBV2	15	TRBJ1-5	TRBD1	TGTGCCAGCAGAGGACAGGGGGGAGGAAGTCAGCCCCAGCATTTT	CASRGQGGGSQPQHF
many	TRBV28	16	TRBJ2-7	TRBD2	TGTGCCAGCAGTACGCGGACTAGCGGGAGGGCGGGTGAGCAGTACTTC	CASSTRTSGRAGEQYF
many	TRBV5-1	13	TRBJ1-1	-	TGCGCCAGCAGCTTGGACCCGAACACTGAAGCTTTCTTT	CASSLDPNTEAFF
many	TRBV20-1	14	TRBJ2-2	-	TGCAGTGCTAAGACAGAGGCGAACACCGGGGAGCTGTTTTTT	CSAKTEANTGELFF
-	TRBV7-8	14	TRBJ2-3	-	TGTGCCAGCAGCCTCCGACTGAGGTCAGATACGCAGTATTTT	CASSLRLRSDTQYF
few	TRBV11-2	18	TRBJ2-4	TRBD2	TGTGCCAGCAGCTCGGGACTAGCGGGAACTTTAGCCAAAAACATTCAGTACTTC	CASSSGLAGTLAKNIQYF